The clone carrying this T cell receptor (beta chain) was detected once. Its antigen is unknown. Treatment given: about 20 received Ad26.COV2.S at low or high dose, single or two shots; about 5 received placebo; per-sample allocation not given. Sampling occurred on day 63 after the first vaccine or placebo injection. The sample belongs to a study of Ad26.COV2.S vaccination and SARS-CoV-2 variants. Study-level findings and limits: Measurements of TCR breadth and depth may have given underestimates of the total T cell responses.

V was pared by 4 bases and J by 7 bases, with 13 bases between. Germline V CDR1 and CDR2: SNHLY, FYNNEI. The CDR3 spans 14 residues. This table comes from immunoSEQ multiplex PCR, and its TCRdb copy is limited to in-frame clones, with some not included. The profile shows about 680,000 clones, more than 70% of them singletons. The material was peripheral blood, obtained in a trial of Ad26.COV2.S vaccine versus placebo. The receptor was isolated from a person between 18 and 60 years old who received the Ad26.COV2.S COVID-19 vaccine or a placebo. The chain links TRBV2 to TRBJ2-2, with D possibly being TRBD2 (5 bases). CDR3 loop: CASSVLVNGGELFF. In DNA, the CDR3 is TGTGCCAGCAGTGTACTAGTGAACGGCGGGGAGCTGTTTTTT.